This is a list of T cell receptor beta chains from one sample in a study of OX40 agonist ivuxolimab in advanced cancers. Repertoires were generated with immunoSEQ multiplex PCR, while TCRdb's copy carries only in-frame clones and drops some. The table includes roughly 80,000 clones, about 93% detected once. The sequencing used CD4+ or CD8+ T cells sorted from blood, collected in a trial of the OX40 agonist ivuxolimab. These receptors originate from an adult with an advanced solid tumor such as melanoma, head and neck, liver or kidney cancer. Both conserved end residues are part of each CDR3.

j_call: TRBJ2-1
v_call: TRBV2
cdr3_aa: CASTGEPTPNNEQFF

j_call: TRBJ2-5
v_call: TRBV5-1
cdr3_aa: CASSVMEETQYF

j_call: TRBJ1-1
v_call: TRBV6-5
cdr3_aa: CASSYTDRMNTEAFF

j_call: TRBJ1-5
v_call: TRBV11-2
cdr3_aa: CASSFRVGQPQHF

j_call: TRBJ2-5
v_call: TRBV6-4
cdr3_aa: CASSEKQGAGETQYF

j_call: TRBJ2-2
v_call: TRBV7-9
cdr3_aa: CASSLASSTGELFF

j_call: TRBJ2-3
v_call: TRBV5-1
cdr3_aa: CASSLEGADTQYF

j_call: TRBJ1-4
v_call: TRBV2
cdr3_aa: CASKGTATNEKLFF

j_call: TRBJ2-7
v_call: TRBV7-2
cdr3_aa: CASTPQRGDEQYF

j_call: TRBJ2-2
v_call: TRBV15
cdr3_aa: CATSRGNANTGELFF

j_call: TRBJ2-5
v_call: TRBV4-1
cdr3_aa: CASSHDRAKTQYF

j_call: TRBJ2-5
v_call: TRBV10-2
cdr3_aa: CASSVTREQETQYF

j_call: TRBJ2-3
v_call: TRBV7-9
cdr3_aa: CASSAAPLAGTADTQYF

j_call: TRBJ2-5
v_call: TRBV5-6
cdr3_aa: CASSPPPGLLETQYF

j_call: TRBJ2-2
v_call: TRBV14
cdr3_aa: CASSQERDTGELFF

j_call: TRBJ2-5
v_call: TRBV6-6
cdr3_aa: CASISRGQETQYF

j_call: TRBJ1-5
v_call: TRBV7-9
cdr3_aa: CASSLSGGSNQPQHF

j_call: TRBJ1-1
v_call: TRBV27
cdr3_aa: CASLSGTGALTFF

j_call: TRBJ1-5
v_call: TRBV6-1
cdr3_aa: CATWGQVGGNQPQHF

j_call: TRBJ2-7
v_call: TRBV19
cdr3_aa: CASIHGTGRPGPIMRGPYEQYF

j_call: TRBJ1-5
v_call: TRBV6-4
cdr3_aa: CASSDDHGGNQPQHF

j_call: TRBJ2-1
v_call: TRBV5-1
cdr3_aa: CASSSGLAGGNEQFF

j_call: TRBJ2-1
v_call: TRBV5-1
cdr3_aa: CASSGDSHNEQFF

j_call: TRBJ1-1
v_call: TRBV18
cdr3_aa: CASSPRQGSTEAFF

j_call: TRBJ2-5
v_call: TRBV6-5
cdr3_aa: CASYTGKETQYF

j_call: TRBJ2-7
v_call: TRBV20-1
cdr3_aa: CSAGGSYEQYF

j_call: TRBJ2-7
v_call: TRBV27
cdr3_aa: CASSSIGSSYEQYF